This is a list of T cell receptor beta chains from one sample in a study of blood T cell repertoires in COVID-19. The method was immunoSEQ multiplex PCR; TCRdb's version includes in-frame clones alone and lacks a portion of them. The table records about 100,000 clones, around 85% of them present only once. Sample: peripheral blood. The receptors stem from a man in his fifties or sixties with acute or convalescent COVID-19. Each CDR3 is given with its conserved first and last residue. D genes are given only for firm matches. A row's size may be missing; if present it is once, few, many or a size class.

J gene,V gene,CDR3 length,D gene,clone size,CDR3 protein,CDR3 DNA
TRBJ2-7,TRBV7-2,14,.,.,CASSYGQSPYEQYF,TGTGCCAGCAGCTACGGACAGTCCCCCTACGAGCAGTACTTC
TRBJ1-2,TRBV6-2/TRBV6-3,16,.,few,CASSDPYGQGIYGYTF,TGTGCCAGCAGTGACCCCTACGGGCAGGGTATCTATGGCTACACCTTC
TRBJ2-1,TRBV7-9,15,.,.,CASSPRTTSHSEQFF,TGTGCCAGCAGCCCACGAACGACTAGTCACAGTGAGCAGTTCTTC
TRBJ1-6,TRBV19,14,.,once,CASGYSRGNSPLHF,TGTGCCAGTGGGTACTCCAGGGGAAATTCACCCCTCCACTTT
TRBJ2-3,TRBV5-1,16,TRBD2,once,CASSEIAGGPRDTQYF,TGCGCCAGCAGCGAAATAGCGGGAGGGCCGAGGGATACGCAGTATTTT
TRBJ1-1,TRBV6-1,16,TRBD1,.,CASSQGQVLWGTEAFF,TGTGCCAGCAGTCAAGGACAGGTCCTATGGGGCACTGAAGCTTTCTTT
TRBJ1-1,TRBV13,17,.,.,CASSDLRTPGLGTEAFF,TGTGCCAGCAGCGATTTGAGGACACCCGGGTTGGGCACTGAAGCTTTCTTT
TRBJ2-1,TRBV10-3,13,TRBD1,.,CAISNRGQDEQFF,TGTGCCATCAGTAACAGGGGGCAGGATGAGCAGTTCTTC
TRBJ2-7,TRBV7-3,17,TRBD1,medium-sized,CASSPRKTGTGGVEQYF,TGTGCCAGCAGCCCGAGGAAGACCGGGACAGGAGGTGTCGAGCAGTACTTC
TRBJ1-4,TRBV19,18,TRBD1,.,CASSEPIGTGATNEKLFF,TGTGCCAGTAGCGAACCCATCGGGACAGGTGCAACTAATGAAAAACTGTTTTTT
TRBJ2-7,TRBV5-4,15,.,.,CASSLLGRGALEQYF,TGTGCCAGCAGCTTGCTCGGGCGGGGAGCTCTCGAGCAGTACTTC
TRBJ2-5,TRBV11-3,13,TRBD2,.,CASSFGGKETQYF,TGTGCCAGCAGCTTCGGGGGGAAAGAGACCCAGTACTTC
TRBJ1-6,TRBV9,15,TRBD1,.,CASSADRGDNSPLHF,TGTGCCAGCAGCGCTGACAGGGGTGATAATTCACCCCTCCACTTT
TRBJ2-3,TRBV28,15,TRBD1,.,CASSLFGQGGDTQYF,TGTGCCAGCAGTTTATTCGGACAGGGGGGAGATACGCAGTATTTT
TRBJ2-3,TRBV28,18,TRBD2,.,CASSLRLAGVVGTDTQYF,TGTGCCAGCAGTTTAAGGCTAGCGGGAGTGGTGGGCACAGATACGCAGTATTTT
TRBJ1-1,TRBV7-9,14,.,.,CASRVGGGGTEAFF,TGTGCCAGCAGAGTGGGAGGAGGCGGCACTGAAGCTTTCTTT
TRBJ2-7,TRBV4-2,14,.,.,CASSQEEQGYEQYF,TGTGCCAGCAGCCAAGAGGAACAGGGCTACGAGCAGTACTTC
TRBJ1-2,TRBV19,13,.,.,CASSLDTGLRYTF,TGTGCCAGTTCGCTTGACACAGGCCTTCGCTACACCTTC
TRBJ2-7,TRBV7-8,14,.,few,CASSYGLSRYEQYF,TGTGCCAGCAGCTATGGACTATCCCGCTACGAGCAGTACTTC
TRBJ2-4,TRBV19,15,.,.,CASTLAGAAKNIQYF,TGTGCCAGTACCCTGGCGGGGGCAGCCAAAAACATTCAGTACTTC
TRBJ1-3,TRBV27,16,.,.,CASSLSPTGEGNTIYF,TGTGCCAGCAGTCTCTCCCCGACAGGTGAAGGAAACACCATATATTTT
TRBJ1-1,TRBV30,16,TRBD1,.,CAWSVAGTGGRTEAFF,TGTGCCTGGAGTGTGGCCGGGACAGGGGGCCGTACTGAAGCTTTCTTT
TRBJ2-3,TRBV25-1,13,.,.,CASSESGTDTQYF,TGTGCCAGCAGTGAGTCAGGGACAGATACGCAGTATTTT
TRBJ2-1,TRBV13,16,TRBD2,.,CASSLAALAGVDEQFF,TGTGCCAGCAGCTTAGCAGCTTTAGCGGGAGTCGATGAGCAGTTCTTC
TRBJ1-6,TRBV3-1/TRBV3-2,15,.,once,CASSQVAGENSPLHF,TGTGCCAGCAGCCAAGTAGCAGGGGAGAATTCACCCCTCCACTTT
TRBJ2-7,TRBV19,14,.,.,CASSASGTPVEQYF,TGTGCCAGTAGTGCCTCCGGGACACCGGTCGAGCAGTACTTC
TRBJ2-7,TRBV6-6,14,.,few,CASSSIDRPYEQYF,TGTGCCAGCAGTTCCATTGACAGGCCCTACGAGCAGTACTTC
TRBJ1-2,TRBV12-3/TRBV12-4,13,.,once,CASSFRGSGGYTF,TGTGCCAGCAGTTTCCGGGGGTCGGGTGGCTACACCTTC
TRBJ2-3,TRBV24-1,13,TRBD1,.,CATSDRDRFTQYF,TGTGCCACCAGTGACCGGGACAGATTTACGCAGTATTTT
TRBJ1-4,TRBV5-1,14,TRBD1,.,CASSSGQGNEKLFF,TGCGCCAGCAGCTCGGGACAGGGAAATGAAAAACTGTTTTTT
TRBJ1-1,TRBV3-1/TRBV3-2,15,.,.,CASSQEPAGVTEAFF,TGTGCCAGCAGCCAAGAACCTGCAGGCGTAACTGAAGCTTTCTTT
TRBJ1-1,TRBV5-5,13,.,.,CASRHGLNTEAFF,TGTGCCAGCAGGCATGGCTTGAACACTGAAGCTTTCTTT
TRBJ1-1,TRBV19,13,.,few,CASSIVQGTEAFF,TGTGCCAGTAGTATAGTGCAGGGCACTGAAGCTTTCTTT
TRBJ2-1,TRBV12-3/TRBV12-4,12,.,.,CASTVGGDSWFF,TGTGCCAGCACCGTGGGAGGAGATTCGTGGTTCTTC
TRBJ2-5,TRBV11-2,12,.,.,CASSLIQETQYF,TGTGCCAGCAGCTTAATACAAGAGACCCAGTACTTC
TRBJ2-3,TRBV3-1/TRBV3-2,16,.,.,CASSLRVGAATDTQYF,TGTGCCAGCAGCCTCCGGGTAGGGGCAGCGACAGATACGCAGTATTTT
TRBJ1-2,TRBV28,15,.,.,CASSSNDGGGEGYTF,TGTGCCAGCAGTTCCAATGACGGCGGGGGTGAGGGCTACACCTTC
TRBJ2-1,TRBV7-6,16,.,once,CASSPERDTSYNEQFF,TGTGCCAGCAGCCCCGAGCGGGACACCTCCTACAATGAGCAGTTCTTC
TRBJ2-7,TRBV5-4,14,.,.,CASSFDSGDYEQYF,TGTGCCAGCAGCTTTGATAGCGGAGACTACGAGCAGTACTTC
TRBJ1-6,TRBV7-9,19,.,.,CASSSGGSVPGDYNSPLHF,TGTGCCAGCAGCTCCGGCGGGTCCGTCCCCGGAGATTATAATTCACCCCTCCACTTT
TRBJ2-4,TRBV29-1,13,TRBD1,.,CSVSMGQGNIQYF,TGCAGCGTTTCTATGGGACAGGGTAACATTCAGTACTTC
TRBJ2-7,TRBV7-2,15,.,once,CASSLARSFSYEQYF,TGTGCCAGCAGCTTAGCGCGGAGTTTCTCCTACGAGCAGTACTTC
TRBJ1-5,TRBV6-5,15,TRBD1,.,CASSYSGDSGQPQHF,TGTGCCAGCAGTTACTCTGGGGACAGTGGGCAGCCCCAGCATTTT
TRBJ1-1,TRBV6-2/TRBV6-3,15,.,once,CASSYYSRKNTEAFF,TGTGCCAGCAGTTACTACAGCCGGAAGAACACTGAAGCTTTCTTT
TRBJ1-1,TRBV10-3,15,TRBD1,.,CAISGTGAQNTEAFF,TGTGCCATCAGCGGGACAGGGGCCCAGAACACTGAAGCTTTCTTT
TRBJ2-7,TRBV28,12,TRBD1,.,CASRGQLYEQYF,TGTGCCAGCAGGGGACAGCTCTACGAGCAGTACTTC
TRBJ2-7,TRBV10-3,15,TRBD2,.,CAISEIAGGPYEQYF,TGTGCCATCAGTGAGATAGCGGGAGGGCCCTACGAGCAGTACTTC
TRBJ1-4,TRBV7-9,14,.,few,CASSISTRGEKLFF,TGTGCCAGCAGCATTTCGACGAGAGGTGAAAAACTGTTTTTT
TRBJ1-2,TRBV6-5,13,TRBD1,.,CASSNRGFGGYTF,TGTGCCAGCAGTAACAGGGGTTTCGGTGGCTACACCTTC
TRBJ2-2,TRBV20-1,15,TRBD2,.,CSASEGGPNTGELFF,TGCAGTGCTAGTGAGGGAGGGCCCAACACCGGGGAGCTGTTTTTT
TRBJ2-1,TRBV24-1,12,.,.,CATSDPGDEQFF,TGTGCCACCAGTGATCCAGGGGATGAGCAGTTCTTC
TRBJ1-6,TRBV3-1/TRBV3-2,15,TRBD1,.,CASSQTGGFRSPLHF,TGTGCCAGCAGCCAGACAGGGGGCTTTCGTTCACCCCTCCACTTT
TRBJ2-2,TRBV3-1/TRBV3-2,14,.,few,CASSHRTGTGELFF,TGTGCCAGCAGCCACCGAACAGGGACCGGGGAGCTGTTTTTT
TRBJ2-5,TRBV19,16,TRBD2,once,CASSMTVAGLQETQYF,TGTGCCAGTAGTATGACGGTAGCGGGGCTACAAGAGACCCAGTACTTC
TRBJ2-1,TRBV10-3,13,TRBD2,.,CATRTSGYNEQFF,TGTGCCACCAGGACTAGCGGATACAATGAGCAGTTCTTC
TRBJ1-3,TRBV5-1,14,.,few,CASSPGVSGNTIYF,TGCGCCAGCAGCCCGGGGGTCTCTGGAAACACCATATATTTT
TRBJ2-1,TRBV7-2,15,TRBD1,.,CASSPGTGRNNEQFF,TGTGCCAGCAGCCCAGGGACAGGGCGTAACAATGAGCAGTTCTTC